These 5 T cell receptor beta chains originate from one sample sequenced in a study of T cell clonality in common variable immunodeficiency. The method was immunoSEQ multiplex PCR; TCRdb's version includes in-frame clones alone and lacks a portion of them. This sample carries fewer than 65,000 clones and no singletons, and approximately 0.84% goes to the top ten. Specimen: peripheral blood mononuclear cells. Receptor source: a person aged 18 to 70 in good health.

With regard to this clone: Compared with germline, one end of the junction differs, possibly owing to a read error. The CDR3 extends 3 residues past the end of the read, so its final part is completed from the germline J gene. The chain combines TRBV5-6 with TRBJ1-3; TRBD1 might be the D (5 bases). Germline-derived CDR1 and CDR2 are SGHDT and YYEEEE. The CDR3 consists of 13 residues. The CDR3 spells CASNWGTGNTIYF. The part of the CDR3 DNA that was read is TGTGCCTCCAACTGGGGGACTGGAAACACA.

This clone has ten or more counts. The covered CDR3 bases are TGTGCCAGTAGTATCGAAGGGGAGGAGAACACCGGGGAG. It yields the protein CASSIEGEENTGE. The entire CDR3 protein reads CASSIEGEENTGELFF. J is TRBJ2-2 and V is TRBV19; TRBD2 might be the D (6 bases). The CDR3 end falls 3 residues outside the read, so it is completed with the germline J gene. The V and J ends lost 3 bases and 1 base respectively, with 12 bases between them. Germline V CDR1 and CDR2: LNHDA, SQIVND (reference sequence). The CDR3 sequence is 16 residues long.

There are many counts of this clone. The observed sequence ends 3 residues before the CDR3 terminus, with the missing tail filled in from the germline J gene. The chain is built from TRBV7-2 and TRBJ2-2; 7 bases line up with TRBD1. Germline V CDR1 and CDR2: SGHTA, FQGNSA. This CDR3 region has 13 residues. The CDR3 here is CASSDRAREKLFF. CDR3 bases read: TGTGCCAGCAGTGACAGGGCGAGGGAAAAG.

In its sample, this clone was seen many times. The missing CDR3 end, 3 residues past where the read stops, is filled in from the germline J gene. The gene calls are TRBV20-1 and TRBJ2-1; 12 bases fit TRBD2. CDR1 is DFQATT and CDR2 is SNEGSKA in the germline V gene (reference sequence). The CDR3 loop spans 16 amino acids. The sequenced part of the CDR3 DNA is TGCAGGGCGGGACTAGCGGGCCAGGGAAGTAGCAGTGAG. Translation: CRAGLAGQGSSSE. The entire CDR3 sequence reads CRAGLAGQGSSSEQFF.

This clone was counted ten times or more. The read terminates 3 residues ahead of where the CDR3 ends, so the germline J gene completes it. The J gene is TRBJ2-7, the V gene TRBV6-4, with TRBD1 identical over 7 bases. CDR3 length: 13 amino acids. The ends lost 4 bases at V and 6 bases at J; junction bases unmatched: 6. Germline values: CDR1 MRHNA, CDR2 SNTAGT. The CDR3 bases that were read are TGTGCCAGCAGTGCCTCGAGGGGGCGCGAG. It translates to CASSASRGRE. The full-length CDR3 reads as CASSASRGREQYF.